This T cell receptor beta chain was identified during a study of cytomegalovirus exposure and HLA in healthy donors (dated by TCRdb to 2017 to 2019). At the level of the whole study: According to an earlier analysis of 587 of the donors, 150 million to 200 million T cells yielded 120 million or so unique TCR beta sequences and about 280 Gb of sequence data. An early release that covered several hundred HLA-typed donors contained around 300 gigabases of sequencing data and 80 million or so unique TCR sequences. Among the roughly 400 genotyped donors, approximately 81% belonged to the genetic ancestry cluster associated with self-reported Caucasian donors. The study aimed to test whether cataloging public T cell receptors could reveal signatures of past pathogen exposure. Using immunosequencing, the study profiled T cell repertoires from 640 or so subjects and related those repertoires to cytomegalovirus serostatus. In addition to the first cohort of approximately 650 subjects, a separate validation cohort of 130 or so different subjects was used. To predict cytomegalovirus infection status, the study brought together high-throughput TCR immunosequencing, statistical association of individual TCRs with disease status, and machine learning. A later analysis re-examined previously published TCR beta repertoires from several hundred donors and added high-resolution HLA genotyping to investigate patterns of TCR occurrence. In the later analysis, no new phenotypic data were used to find candidate immune exposures; instead, reliance was placed on TCR beta sequences and their occurrence across donors. An earlier analysis of 500 to 650 of the donors applied high-throughput TCR beta sequencing to assess whether each TCR beta V gene segment acted as functional or pseudogenic. Donor age, sex, ethnicity and CMV serostatus were collected together with the repertoire data. A later genetic analysis used genome-wide SNP genotypes for about 60% of the roughly 700 donors, treating that subset as a discovery cohort. All discovery cohort repertoires had been generated on a single sequencing platform. HLA typing included class I and class II loci at four-digit resolution. The number of donors typed differed by locus, with about 629-630 for A, B, C, DRB1 and DQB1, more than 500 for DQA1, 600 to 610 for DPA1, and around 460 for DPB1. Because of strong linkage in the cohort, 5 or 6 DR-DQ haplotypes were treated as single units for association and clustering. Among around 400 genotyped donors of the cohort, an average of roughly 230,000 unique TCR beta nucleotide sequences was sequenced per donor, of which 15% to 20% were non-productive.

The cohort comprised 670 or so healthy bone marrow donors. At the time of sampling, all cohort members were nominally healthy, though unrecorded immune exposures were likely present. The donor was CMV seronegative and belonged to the group of 352 seronegative cohort members. A peripheral blood sample was provided by each donor, and peripheral blood mononuclear cells were used for TCR beta sequencing. The Qiagen DNeasy Blood Extraction Kit was used to extract genomic DNA from the blood cell samples. Remarks on this clone: Its antigen is currently not known.

The study at large found these results: According to a later genetic analysis, donors in an Asian-associated ancestry cluster had fewer N-insertions in productive TCRs than the approximately 670-donor mean. In a later analysis, HLA-associated TCR beta chains showed more clonal expansion and lower generation probabilities than non-associated chains that were equally common. A cluster of highly shared sequence variants was judged likely to be a technical artifact of the sequencing pipeline. At a false discovery rate of 0.05, a later analysis linked 15,000 to 20,000 TCR beta sequences to specific HLA alleles. Only TCR beta chains were sequenced in this cohort, and the absence of alpha or paired-chain data limited detectable features. HLA typing was unavailable for some donors at each locus, so association tests used only the typed subset. In vitro tests confirmed that a few of the cytomegalovirus-associated TCR beta chains recognize cytomegalovirus antigens. Correlated functional status among segregating V segments might reflect linkage disequilibrium, but an unknown experimental factor could not be ruled out. An earlier analysis of 587 of the donors showed that most TCR beta V segments appeared in productive rearrangements either about 87% or about 30% of the time, which broadly matched IMGT annotations. It was suggested by the authors that the approach could potentially be generalized to other disease states and immunological phenotypes. The presence/absence analyses assumed that sequencing depth was roughly uniform across donors, and that assumption may not be true. A further reported finding was that TCR beta sequences accurately predicted the HLA-A and HLA-B alleles for most subjects in the first cohort. Because counts were too low, roughly 16 rarely observed V segments, including chromosome 9 orphons, were left out of the earlier analysis of 587 of the donors. Across donors, most TCR sequences were observed very rarely, whereas some public TCRs were present in many individuals. Some IMGT-functional V segments, including TRBV6-2 and TRBV6-3, could not be told apart with the 87-base-pair reads, so those segments were excluded. For the cohort, immune exposure information was limited to CMV serostatus. In both the original and validation cohorts, the classifier was reported to diagnose cytomegalovirus status with high specificity and sensitivity. Strong co-occurrence of HLA alleles, especially DR and DQ, made assigning TCR associations to individual alleles difficult. The study gave a list of 150 to 200 TCR beta chains associated with cytomegalovirus. In a later analysis, most CMV-associated TCR beta chains were found to appear HLA-restricted, with HLA associations seemingly driven largely by CMV exposure. In a later genetic analysis, a missense DCLRE1C variant was associated with V-gene and J-gene trimming of TCR beta chains, and the association was replicated in an independent cohort. In a later analysis, the rate of TCR association differed among HLA loci, with DRB1 alleles having the most associated TCRs and HLA-C alleles having the fewest. In a later analysis, several top co-occurrence clusters were reported to appear linked to parvovirus B19, influenza, CMV and Epstein-Barr virus.

The library relied on the immunoSEQ multiplex PCR assay. For the multiplex PCR, a mixture combining 60 forward primers for TCR Vbeta segments and 13 reverse primers for TCR Jbeta segments was used. The CDR3 region of rearranged TCR beta genes was amplified from genomic DNA with a multiplex PCR assay. On the Illumina HiSeq System, the amplified TCR beta libraries were sequenced as 87-base-pair reads. As for the original processing: A later analysis tallied about 77 million unique TCR beta chains across the approximately 670 repertoires, and approximately 9.9 million of those chains were shared by two or more donors. A nearest-neighbor algorithm error-corrected the raw reads and collapsed the reads into unique sequences, merging closely related sequences to remove PCR and sequencing errors. Alignment of CDR3 sequences to IMGT reference sequences was used to assign V, D and J gene segments. For a sequence to be retained, a match of at least six nucleotides to both a V gene segment and a J gene segment was required. A rearrangement was called productive if the CDR3 had no stop codons and remained in frame with V and J, and every other rearrangement was called non-productive. Following IMGT convention, CDR3 was defined as the stretch from the second conserved V-encoded cysteine up to the conserved J-encoded phenylalanine. In an earlier analysis of around 570 of the donors, sequences lacking an unambiguous match to a single V gene segment were excluded. An earlier analysis of just under 600 of the donors called V segments functional above 56.7% productive rearrangements and segregating when the between-donor standard deviation exceeded 5%. To diagnose cytomegalovirus status from the catalog of TCR beta chain sequences, a statistical classification framework was built. In a later analysis, V and J genes were assigned by comparing TCR nucleotide sequences against IMGT/GENE-DB human TR gene sequences. Using the TCRdist pipeline, a later analysis assigned CDR3 sequences along with most-parsimonious VDJ recombination scenarios. A later analysis defined each TCR beta chain by its CDR3 amino acid sequence plus V-gene family, and excluded reads lacking a unique V-gene family. In a later analysis, 500 to 650 highly shared, low-generation-probability nucleotide sequences were removed to address suspected cross-contamination and a sequencing artifact. A later analysis calculated a clonal expansion index for each public chain from normalized within-repertoire ranks of inferred template counts. Generation probabilities in a later analysis came from a VDJ recombination model fitted to out-of-frame rearrangements, and those results were checked against IGoR. In a later analysis, hypergeometric tests were used to score TCR-TCR, TCR-HLA and TCR-CMV co-occurrence, with a repertoire-size bias correction applied to TCR pairs. In a later analysis, false discovery rates were estimated by permuting HLA or CMV assignments 20 times. In a later analysis, co-occurring TCRs were grouped using DBSCAN, and TCRdist sequence similarity was added for clustering within HLA-allele-positive subsets. Co-occurrence clustering excluded repertoires with fewer than 30,000 or more than 120,000 public chains, plus five with anomalous nucleotide sharing. Here the immuneACCESS table is served through TCRdb, limited to in-frame sequences with V and J called. Missing clones are a known gap in these copies; in checked studies unresolved V genes cover under half, and the rest lacks a known reason. That table supplies the V and J calls and clone size; D and trimming were determined from the DNA. The sample's table lists a count of 160,000 or so clones. Approximately 2% of the sample is in the top ten clones.

From a lookup of the germline V gene (reference sequence), CDR1 and CDR2 are SEHNR and FQNEAQ. V and J are truncated by 5 bases and 2 bases respectively, leaving an intervening sequence of 8 bases. Its CDR3 holds 13 amino acids, cysteine through phenylalanine. The retained sequence is limited to the CDR3, 39 bases, with the frame set at the first base. Specimen: PBMCs. The sequence was collected from a young man in good health and CMV-seronegative. Recombination joined TRBV7-9 with TRBJ2-3; tentative D gene TRBD2, with 5 bases matching. The CDR3 region has the sequence CASSPGNTDTQYF. The DNA reads TGTGCCAGCAGCCCGGGAAACACAGATACGCAGTATTTT.